These T cell receptor beta chains were read from a single sample in a study of human T cells and chemical hapten exposure. Via MiXCR, TCRdb re-called the RACE reads, giving one row per CDR3 protein. Of 150,000 to 200,000 distinct CDR3 sequences in the sample, about a quarter were seen once. Sequencing used whole blood, obtained in connection with sensitization to the hapten diphenylcyclopropenone (DPC). These receptors originate from a woman under 30 with alopecia areata. Some clones in this sample may be carry-over from other donors' samples. Both conserved end residues are part of each CDR3. A D gene is named only where the DNA matches it firmly. Clone sizes are given selectively: once, few, many, or a class where the clone is expanded.

j_gene: TRBJ2-7; v_gene: TRBV3-1; abundance: .; d_gene: TRBD2; CDR3aa: CASSQALAGRREQYF; CDR3nt: TGTGCCAGCAGCCAAGCCCTAGCGGGGCGTCGCGAGCAGTACTTC
j_gene: TRBJ1-2; v_gene: TRBV9; abundance: many; d_gene: TRBD1; CDR3aa: CASSSPRDSYGYTF; CDR3nt: TGTGCCAGCAGCTCTCCCCGGGACAGCTACGGCTACACCTTC
j_gene: TRBJ2-7; v_gene: TRBV11-1; abundance: few; d_gene: TRBD2; CDR3aa: CASSLVGTSGYEQYF; CDR3nt: TGTGCCAGCAGCTTAGTAGGGACTAGCGGATACGAGCAGTACTTC
j_gene: TRBJ1-6; v_gene: TRBV4-1; abundance: once; d_gene: .; CDR3aa: CASSQVLSPSPGSPLHF; CDR3nt: TGCGCCAGCAGCCAAGTACTGTCCCCCAGCCCTGGCTCACCCCTCCACTTT
j_gene: TRBJ2-1; v_gene: TRBV4-1; abundance: .; d_gene: .; CDR3aa: CASSQLAGAYEQFF; CDR3nt: TGCGCCAGCAGCCAACTCGCGGGGGCGTATGAGCAGTTCTTC
j_gene: TRBJ1-6; v_gene: TRBV21-1; abundance: many; d_gene: .; CDR3aa: CASSSRAEEGSPLHF; CDR3nt: TGTGCCAGCAGCTCCCGGGCTGAGGAAGGTTCACCCCTCCACTTT
j_gene: TRBJ2-5; v_gene: TRBV4-1; abundance: .; d_gene: .; CDR3aa: CASSQVGVVGTQYF; CDR3nt: TGCGCCAGCAGCCAAGTCGGGGTTGTGGGGACCCAGTACTTC
j_gene: TRBJ1-1; v_gene: TRBV5-1; abundance: .; d_gene: .; CDR3aa: CASSLALRGRHTEAFF; CDR3nt: TGCGCCAGCAGCTTGGCTCTACGCGGCCGTCACACTGAAGCTTTCTTT
j_gene: TRBJ2-3; v_gene: TRBV28; abundance: .; d_gene: TRBD2; CDR3aa: CASSPRGGVDTQYF; CDR3nt: TGTGCCAGCAGCCCCCGGGGGGGGGTAGATACGCAGTATTTT
j_gene: TRBJ2-1; v_gene: TRBV6-6; abundance: few; d_gene: .; CDR3aa: CASSYSGRFGYNEQFF; CDR3nt: TGTGCCAGCAGTTACTCGGGAAGGTTCGGTTACAATGAGCAGTTCTTC
j_gene: TRBJ2-7; v_gene: TRBV7-9; abundance: few; d_gene: TRBD1; CDR3aa: CASSPLETGIYEQYF; CDR3nt: TGTGCCAGCAGCCCCTTGGAGACAGGGATCTACGAGCAGTACTTC
j_gene: TRBJ1-1; v_gene: TRBV11-2; abundance: .; d_gene: .; CDR3aa: CASSLLISVLTEAFF; CDR3nt: TGTGCCAGCAGCTTACTTATATCGGTGCTCACTGAAGCTTTCTTT
j_gene: TRBJ2-1; v_gene: TRBV5-1; abundance: .; d_gene: TRBD1; CDR3aa: CASSPGGYNEQFF; CDR3nt: TGCGCCAGCAGCCCAGGGGGTTACAATGAGCAGTTCTTC
j_gene: TRBJ2-7; v_gene: TRBV2; abundance: few; d_gene: .; CDR3aa: CASITGASSYEQYF; CDR3nt: TGTGCCAGCATCACCGGGGCTAGCTCCTACGAGCAGTACTTC
j_gene: TRBJ2-3; v_gene: TRBV7-2; abundance: few; d_gene: .; CDR3aa: CASSLIGGAPSTDTQYF; CDR3nt: TGTGCCAGCAGCTTAATTGGGGGCGCCCCTAGCACAGATACGCAGTATTTT
j_gene: TRBJ2-1; v_gene: TRBV9; abundance: .; d_gene: TRBD2; CDR3aa: CASSVTLPWREVGNEQFF; CDR3nt: TGTGCCAGCAGCGTAACCCTACCATGGCGGGAGGTCGGCAATGAGCAGTTCTTC
j_gene: TRBJ1-5; v_gene: TRBV4-3; abundance: few; d_gene: .; CDR3aa: CASSQDRGGYQPQHF; CDR3nt: TGCGCCAGCAGCCAAGATCGAGGGGGGTACCAGCCCCAGCATTTT
j_gene: TRBJ1-5; v_gene: TRBV12-3/TRBV12-4; abundance: .; d_gene: TRBD1; CDR3aa: CASSPSGQGVQPQHF; CDR3nt: TGTGCCAGCAGTCCCTCTGGACAGGGAGTTCAGCCCCAGCATTTT
j_gene: TRBJ2-2; v_gene: TRBV7-2; abundance: .; d_gene: TRBD2; CDR3aa: CASSASASGFVGELFF; CDR3nt: TGTGCCAGCAGCGCCAGCGCTAGCGGGTTTGTCGGGGAGCTGTTTTTT
j_gene: TRBJ2-1; v_gene: TRBV7-9; abundance: .; d_gene: TRBD2; CDR3aa: CASSLFGTSGDEQFF; CDR3nt: TGTGCCAGCAGCTTGTTCGGGACTAGCGGTGATGAGCAGTTCTTC
j_gene: TRBJ2-5; v_gene: TRBV3-1; abundance: .; d_gene: TRBD2; CDR3aa: CASSQSAGGPIQYF; CDR3nt: TGTGCCAGCAGCCAATCAGCGGGAGGGCCTATTCAGTACTTC
j_gene: TRBJ1-4; v_gene: TRBV7-9; abundance: few; d_gene: .; CDR3aa: CASSLRGGGEKLFF; CDR3nt: TGTGCCAGCAGTCTGAGGGGGGGCGGTGAAAAACTGTTTTTT
j_gene: TRBJ1-6; v_gene: TRBV20-1; abundance: few; d_gene: .; CDR3aa: CSAGPNYNSPLHF; CDR3nt: TGCAGTGCCGGACCCAACTATAATTCACCCCTCCACTTT
j_gene: TRBJ1-2; v_gene: TRBV6-2/TRBV6-3; abundance: few; d_gene: .; CDR3aa: CASVEDSTNYGYTF; CDR3nt: TGTGCCAGCGTGGAGGACAGTACTAACTATGGCTACACCTTC
j_gene: TRBJ2-7; v_gene: TRBV7-2; abundance: .; d_gene: TRBD1; CDR3aa: CASSPDRDTPHEQYF; CDR3nt: TGTGCCAGCAGCCCTGACAGGGACACTCCCCACGAGCAGTACTTC
j_gene: TRBJ2-3; v_gene: TRBV30; abundance: .; d_gene: .; CDR3aa: CAWSGGQGFTDTQYF; CDR3nt: TGTGCCTGGTCCGGCGGGCAGGGATTCACAGATACGCAGTATTTT
j_gene: TRBJ1-5; v_gene: TRBV10-3; abundance: .; d_gene: TRBD1; CDR3aa: CAISSPGQGYQPQHF; CDR3nt: TGTGCCATCAGCTCACCGGGACAGGGGTATCAGCCCCAGCATTTT
j_gene: TRBJ1-2; v_gene: TRBV29-1; abundance: few; d_gene: .; CDR3aa: CSVDSPANYGYTF; CDR3nt: TGCAGCGTTGACTCGCCGGCTAACTATGGCTACACCTTC
j_gene: TRBJ1-2; v_gene: TRBV7-8; abundance: few; d_gene: TRBD1; CDR3aa: CASSLARGRAYGYTF; CDR3nt: TGTGCCAGCAGCTTAGCTAGGGGGCGCGCCTATGGCTACACCTTC
j_gene: TRBJ2-3; v_gene: TRBV7-9; abundance: .; d_gene: .; CDR3aa: CASSLYGDTDTQYF; CDR3nt: TGTGCCAGCAGCTTGTACGGGGACACAGATACGCAGTATTTT
j_gene: TRBJ2-7; v_gene: TRBV4-2; abundance: .; d_gene: TRBD2; CDR3aa: CASSHTSGREQYF; CDR3nt: TGTGCCAGCAGCCATACTAGCGGGAGGGAGCAGTACTTC
j_gene: TRBJ2-2; v_gene: TRBV20-1; abundance: few; d_gene: .; CDR3aa: CSARRVNTGELFF; CDR3nt: TGCAGTGCTAGACGGGTGAACACCGGGGAGCTGTTTTTT
j_gene: TRBJ2-7; v_gene: TRBV29-1; abundance: .; d_gene: TRBD2; CDR3aa: CSVYPGRRNEQYF; CDR3nt: TGCAGCGTATACCCCGGGAGGAGGAACGAGCAGTACTTC
j_gene: TRBJ2-6; v_gene: TRBV9; abundance: few; d_gene: .; CDR3aa: CASSVPGHDRSGANVLTF; CDR3nt: TGTGCCAGCAGCGTTCCGGGACACGATCGCTCTGGGGCCAACGTCCTGACTTTC
j_gene: TRBJ1-1; v_gene: TRBV4-1; abundance: .; d_gene: .; CDR3aa: CASRLSGREGVGTEAFF; CDR3nt: TGCGCCAGCAGACTATCGGGGCGGGAGGGTGTGGGCACTGAAGCTTTCTTT
j_gene: TRBJ2-5; v_gene: TRBV28; abundance: .; d_gene: .; CDR3aa: CASSLAMAETQYF; CDR3nt: TGTGCCAGCAGTTTGGCGATGGCGGAGACCCAGTACTTC
j_gene: TRBJ1-1; v_gene: TRBV6-2/TRBV6-3; abundance: few; d_gene: .; CDR3aa: CASSYQGVMNTEAFF; CDR3nt: TGTGCCAGCAGTTACCAAGGGGTCATGAACACTGAAGCTTTCTTT
j_gene: TRBJ2-5; v_gene: TRBV7-2; abundance: few; d_gene: .; CDR3aa: CASSQKQGTQETQYF; CDR3nt: TGTGCCAGCAGCCAGAAACAGGGTACCCAAGAGACCCAGTACTTC
j_gene: TRBJ2-1; v_gene: TRBV6-2/TRBV6-3; abundance: many; d_gene: .; CDR3aa: CASRLPGTSFYDEQFF; CDR3nt: TGTGCCAGCAGACTACCCGGGACAAGCTTTTACGATGAGCAGTTCTTC
j_gene: TRBJ2-2; v_gene: TRBV2; abundance: few; d_gene: .; CDR3aa: CASSEVRTMNTGELFF; CDR3nt: TGTGCCAGCAGTGAAGTGAGGACAATGAACACCGGGGAGCTGTTTTTT
j_gene: TRBJ2-3; v_gene: TRBV7-2; abundance: few; d_gene: .; CDR3aa: CASSPTLSTDTQYF; CDR3nt: TGTGCCAGCAGCCCGACCCTCAGCACAGATACGCAGTATTTT
j_gene: TRBJ1-1; v_gene: TRBV5-1; abundance: .; d_gene: .; CDR3aa: CASSGASGNEAFF; CDR3nt: TGCGCCAGCAGTGGAGCCTCAGGTAATGAAGCTTTCTTT
j_gene: TRBJ1-1; v_gene: TRBV6-5; abundance: few; d_gene: .; CDR3aa: CASSYGQNTEAFF; CDR3nt: TGTGCCAGCAGTTATGGACAGAACACTGAAGCTTTCTTT
j_gene: TRBJ2-7; v_gene: TRBV15; abundance: .; d_gene: .; CDR3aa: CATRSGGYEQYF; CDR3nt: TGTGCCACCAGAAGTGGGGGTTACGAGCAGTACTTC
j_gene: TRBJ2-3; v_gene: TRBV29-1; abundance: .; d_gene: .; CDR3aa: CSVGATQYF; CDR3nt: TGCAGCGTCGGAGCAACGCAGTATTTT
j_gene: TRBJ2-7; v_gene: TRBV20-1; abundance: few; d_gene: .; CDR3aa: CSARGLGGTAYEQYF; CDR3nt: TGCAGTGCTAGGGGCCTCGGAGGTACAGCCTACGAGCAGTACTTC
j_gene: TRBJ1-5; v_gene: TRBV7-2; abundance: few; d_gene: TRBD1; CDR3aa: CASSFSGTGEGQPQHF; CDR3nt: TGTGCCAGCAGCTTTAGCGGGACAGGGGAGGGTCAGCCCCAGCATTTT
j_gene: TRBJ2-7; v_gene: TRBV7-6; abundance: many; d_gene: .; CDR3aa: CASSLVVDHEQYF; CDR3nt: TGTGCCAGCAGCTTAGTCGTAGACCACGAGCAGTACTTC
j_gene: TRBJ2-7; v_gene: TRBV10-3; abundance: .; d_gene: .; CDR3aa: CAIREPYEQYF; CDR3nt: TGTGCCATCAGAGAACCCTACGAGCAGTACTTC
j_gene: TRBJ2-2; v_gene: TRBV7-2; abundance: few; d_gene: .; CDR3aa: CASSLYSGELFF; CDR3nt: TGTGCCAGCAGCCTTTATTCCGGGGAGCTGTTTTTT
j_gene: TRBJ2-3; v_gene: TRBV18; abundance: .; d_gene: .; CDR3aa: CASSPGFTVTSTDTQYF; CDR3nt: TGTGCCAGCTCACCAGGGTTTACGGTAACTAGCACAGATACGCAGTATTTT